These 29 T cell receptor beta chains came from one sample sequenced in a study of blood T cell repertoires in COVID-19. Measured with immunoSEQ multiplex PCR; TCRdb has only the in-frame clones, and not every one. The sample lists 240,000 or so clones; more than 80% were seen once. The sample was peripheral blood. The source is a woman of 80 years or more with COVID-19, enrolled during active disease.

This sequence joins TRBV2 and TRBJ2-3, with TRBD2 matching 12 bases. Germline V gene data show CDR1 as SNHLY and CDR2 as FYNNEI. V trimming: 5 bases; J trimming: 2 bases; junction bases outside the gene matches: 8. The CDR3 has 17 amino acids. CDR3 region: CASSRQRLAGDTDTQYF. For the CDR3, the DNA is TGTGCCAGCAGTAGACAGAGACTAGCGGGAGACACAGATACGCAGTATTTT.

This chain uses TRBV5-4 with TRBJ2-2; 9 bases line up with TRBD2. The germline gives CDR1 SGHNT, CDR2 YYREEE (reference sequence). This CDR3 comprises 17 residues. The trim removed 2 bases at V and 7 bases at J, leaving 12 bases unmatched. The CDR3: CASSFPALAGRGGELFF. For the CDR3, the DNA is TGTGCCAGCAGCTTCCCAGCCCTAGCGGGGAGGGGCGGGGAGCTGTTTTTT.

The J gene is TRBJ2-2, the V gene TRBV24-1; 9 bases match TRBD1. Germline CDR1 is KGHDR and CDR2 is SFDVKD. V dropped 4 bases and J dropped 1; count of bases not matched to a gene: 6. This CDR3 is built from 17 residues. CDR3 protein: CATSEAGTGRNTGELFF. For the CDR3, the DNA is TGTGCCACCAGTGAGGCCGGGACAGGGAGGAACACCGGGGAGCTGTTTTTT.

The chain couples TRBV7-9 to TRBJ2-1, with 13 bases fitting TRBD2. The CDR3 is 17 residues long. Losses at the gene ends were 7 bases for V and 5 bases for J; bases not matched to a gene: 11. The germline V gene encodes CDR1 SEHNR and CDR2 FQNEAQ (reference sequence). The CDR3 nucleotides are TGTGCCAGCATCAGATATACAGGACTAGCGGGAGACAATGAGCAGTTCTTC. This gives the protein CASIRYTGLAGDNEQFF. The whole variable domain, filled in from reference TRBV7-9 and TRBJ2-1, reads DTGVSQNPRHKITKRGQNVTFRCDPISEHNRLYWYRQTLGQGPEFLTYFQNEAQLEKSRLLSDRFSAERPKGSFSTLEIQRTEQGDSAMYLCASIRYTGLAGDNEQFFGPGTRLTVL.

This clone was counted a few times. The J gene is TRBJ2-7, the V gene TRBV7-9; D is perhaps TRBD1 (5 bases). The CDR3 sequence is 16 residues long. Germline V gene lookup returns CDR1 SEHNR and CDR2 FQNEAQ (reference sequence). The V end lost 1 base, the J end lost 4 bases, and 17 bases lay between the germline ends. DNA for the CDR3: TGTGCCAGCAGCTTAGATTACGACAGCCGAACTTACGAGCAGTACTTC. Translating gives CASSLDYDSRTYEQYF.

This clone was counted only a few times. The chain uses TRBV9 and TRBJ2-7; 9 bases align to TRBD2. V was pared by 0 bases and J by 1 base, with 5 bases of the junction left unmatched. This CDR3 has 16 residues. In germline, CDR1 is SGDLS, CDR2 YYNGEE. As DNA, the CDR3 is TGTGCCAGCAGCGTAGCTGGAAGCGGGGGGTCCTACGAGCAGTACTTC. It yields the protein CASSVAGSGGSYEQYF. Looking up the rest from reference TRBV9 and TRBJ2-7 gives the full variable domain: DSGVTQTPKHLITATGQRVTLRCSPRSGDLSVYWYQQSLDQGLQFLIQYYNGEERAKGNILERFSAQQFPDLHSELNLSSLELGDSALYFCASSVAGSGGSYEQYFGPGTRLTVT.

This clone was observed a few times. This chain connects TRBV25-1 to TRBJ1-1; D gene ambiguous. The V end was cut by 2 bases, the J end by 1 base, with 8 bases between. This CDR3 spans 14 amino acids. Germline CDR1 is MGHDK and CDR2 is SYGVNS. Here the CDR3 reads CASSEGEGNTEAFF. The DNA of the CDR3 is TGTGCCAGCAGTGAAGGAGAGGGGAACACTGAAGCTTTCTTT.

V and J are TRBV30 and TRBJ1-6, with TRBD1 matching over 7 bases. The CDR3 loop spans 15 amino acids. Trimming took 2 bases from V and 7 from J; bases not matched to a gene: 8. From germline, CDR1 is GTSNPN and CDR2 SVGIG (reference sequence). The CDR3 coding sequence is TGTGCCTGGAGTTTTCCGGACAGGAGAAATTCACCCCTCCACTTT. Its translation: CAWSFPDRRNSPLHF.

The V gene is TRBV6-5, the J gene TRBJ1-1, with 8 bases lining up with TRBD1. The CDR3 totals 15 residues. The ends lost 4 bases at V and 7 bases at J; junction bases unmatched: 11. The germline V gene has CDR1 MNHEY and CDR2 SVGAGI. CDR3 loop: CASSFQGAKVDEAFF. The DNA for the CDR3 is TGTGCCAGCAGTTTTCAGGGGGCGAAGGTGGATGAAGCTTTCTTT.

The genes are TRBV24-1 and TRBJ2-3; D is unresolved. Germline loops: CDR1 KGHDR, CDR2 SFDVKD. The CDR3 runs 14 residues. Trimming removed 6 bases at V and 0 bases at J, with 9 bases between. CDR3 DNA: TGTGCCACCAGTCGGAGAGTCAGCACAGATACGCAGTATTTT. It yields the protein CATSRRVSTDTQYF.

This clone has more than one count but fewer than ten. The rearrangement links TRBV19 to TRBJ1-2; a weak D match, TRBD1 (6 bases). V lost 1 base and J lost 3, with 12 bases in between. CDR1 LNHDA and CDR2 SQIVND come from the germline V gene (reference sequence). The CDR3 contains 15 residues. This CDR3 is CASSIAWQGYYGYTF. CDR3 nucleotides: TGTGCCAGTAGTATAGCGTGGCAGGGGTACTATGGCTACACCTTC.

V is TRBV25-1 and J is TRBJ1-4, with a weak D call TRBD1 (6 bases). CDR3 length: 15 amino acids. Germline loops: CDR1 MGHDK, CDR2 SYGVNS. The ends were cut back, 6 bases at V and 5 bases at J, with 16 bases in the middle. The CDR3 DNA follows: TGTGCCAGCAGACATCCGGGGGGCGGGAATGAAAAACTGTTTTTT. Its translation: CASRHPGGGNEKLFF.

This rearrangement joins TRBV21-1 to TRBJ2-7; the D call in the table, TRBD1, was not verified against the DNA. TRBV21-1 is annotated as a pseudogene. This CDR3 comprises 14 residues. The CDR3 loop reads CAREGQGSTYEQYF. In nucleotides, the CDR3 is TGTGCCAGGGAAGGACAGGGGTCGACCTACGAGCAGTACTTC.

The genes are TRBV25-1 and TRBJ1-2; D is unresolved. This CDR3 comprises 14 residues. V was shortened by 4 bases and J by 6 bases, with 15 bases between the two germline ends. Per germline, CDR1 MGHDK and CDR2 SYGVNS. CDR3 loop: CASSGFVGSDGYTF. As DNA, the CDR3 is TGTGCCAGCAGTGGATTTGTTGGCAGCGATGGCTACACCTTC.

V gene TRBV2 combines with J gene TRBJ1-2, with no clear D. CDR3 length: 11 residues. The germline V gene has CDR1 SNHLY and CDR2 FYNNEI. V was pared by 5 bases and J by 4 bases, with 5 bases between. The CDR3 coding sequence is TGTGCCAGCAGTATCCTCTATGGCTACACCTTC. Residues: CASSILYGYTF. Variable domain in full (rest from reference TRBV2 and TRBJ1-2): EPEVTQTPSHQVTQMGQEVILRCVPISNHLYFYWYRQILGQKVEFLVSFYNNEISEKSEIFDDQFSVERPDGSNFTLKIRSTKLEDSAMYFCASSILYGYTFGSGTRLTVV.

The genes are TRBV24-1 and TRBJ1-1; 10 bases line up with TRBD1. CDR3 length equals 14 residues. V shed 5 bases, J shed 6 bases, and the junction held 5 bases outside the gene matches. Germline CDR1 is KGHDR and CDR2 is SFDVKD. CDR3 bases: TGTGCCACCAGTGGACAGGGGGCAGGGGCTGAAGCTTTCTTT. It specifies CATSGQGAGAEAFF.

The chain uses TRBV19 and TRBJ1-2; D not resolved. Germline V CDR1 and CDR2: LNHDA, SQIVND (reference sequence). Trimming left V 6 bases short and J 3 bases short, with 5 bases between. The CDR3 totals 11 residues. The CDR3 is CASRGDYGYTF. In nucleotides, the CDR3 is TGTGCCAGTAGGGGCGACTATGGCTACACCTTC. Full variable domain (remainder filled in from reference TRBV19 and TRBJ1-2): DGGITQSPKYLFRKEGQNVTLSCEQNLNHDAMYWYRQDPGQGLRLIYYSQIVNDFQKGDIAEGYSVSREKKESFPLTVTSAQKNPTAFYLCASRGDYGYTFGSGTRLTVV.

Note on this clone: This CDR3 is also generated by other DNA sequences in the sample. The gene calls are TRBV3-1 (or the pseudogene TRBV3-2) and TRBJ2-7; 8 positions match TRBD1. Germline V gene lookup returns CDR1 LGHDT and CDR2 YNNKEL (reference sequence). Trimming cost V 1 base and J 2 bases; bases outside gene matches: 1. CDR3 length equals 14 residues. The CDR3 here is CASSQGTGTYEQYF. In nucleotides, the CDR3 is TGTGCCAGCAGCCAAGGGACAGGGACCTACGAGCAGTACTTC.

This clone has only one observation. The CDR3 sequence is CASSFTSGGLYNEQFF. The CDR3 DNA sequence: TGCGCCAGCAGCTTTACTAGCGGGGGTTTATACAATGAGCAGTTCTTC. This rearrangement joins TRBV5-1 to TRBJ2-1, with 11 positions matching TRBD2. This CDR3 spans 16 amino acids. Germline V lookup: CDR1 SGHRS, CDR2 YFSETQ. The V segment lost 2 bases and the J segment 4 bases; nucleotides outside the gene matches: 5.

The chain uses TRBV5-1 and TRBJ1-2; 9 bases align to TRBD1. After removal of 2 bases from V and 2 bases from J, the junction contained 7 bases not matched to a gene. The CDR3 contains 16 residues. From germline, CDR1 is SGHRS and CDR2 YFSETQ. The chain's CDR3 is CASSLTGGAGNYGYTF. CDR3 DNA: TGCGCCAGCAGCTTAACAGGGGGCGCGGGAAACTATGGCTACACCTTC.

The rearrangement links TRBV5-1 to TRBJ2-1; 8 bases are shared with TRBD2. The J segment lost 7 bases and the V segment lost 3 bases, leaving 12 bases of the junction unmatched. Germline V gives CDR1 SGHRS, CDR2 YFSETQ. The CDR3 contains 16 residues. The CDR3 region has the DNA TGCGCCAGCAGCTCGGAGCAAAGCGGGAGTGGGAATGAGCAGTTCTTC. It specifies CASSSEQSGSGNEQFF.

This chain links TRBV30 with TRBJ1-2, with TRBD1 matching over 9 bases. Germline assignment: CDR1 GTSNPN and CDR2 SVGIG (reference sequence). V trimming: 3 bases; J trimming: 4 bases; junction bases outside the gene matches: 3. The CDR3 totals 13 residues. The CDR3 DNA sequence: TGTGCCTGGAGGGGGACAGGGTTCTATGGCTACACCTTC. It codes for CAWRGTGFYGYTF.

The gene calls are TRBV4-3 and TRBJ1-1; tentatively, D is TRBD1 (6 bases). The CDR3 contains 18 residues. Germline CDR1 and CDR2: LGHNA and YSLEER. V was pared by 1 base and J by 1 base, with 19 bases between. The CDR3 protein is CASSQVYTLDSKNTEAFF. CDR3 DNA: TGCGCCAGCAGCCAAGTCTATACCTTGGACAGCAAGAACACTGAAGCTTTCTTT.

The chain combines TRBV15 with TRBJ1-5; 8 nucleotides match TRBD1. CDR1 LNHNV and CDR2 YYDKDF come from the germline V gene (reference sequence). The CDR3 covers 14 residues. V shed 3 bases and J 7 bases; nucleotides not matched to a gene: 5. The CDR3 here is CATSRTGVGQPQHF. The DNA of the CDR3 is TGTGCCACCAGCAGGACAGGGGTAGGGCAGCCCCAGCATTTT.

There are a few counts of this clone. The gene calls are TRBV7-8 and TRBJ1-2, with 11 bases that match TRBD1. The CDR3 spans 15 residues. Germline V lookup: CDR1 SGHVS, CDR2 FQNEAQ. The V gene end was trimmed by 5 bases and the J gene end by 7 bases; junction bases not matched to a gene: 9. CDR3 coding DNA: TGTGCCAGCAGCACCACGGGACAGGGGGAAGCTGGCTACACCTTC. Its translation is CASSTTGQGEAGYTF.

J is TRBJ1-2 and V is TRBV5-8; the D is unclear. The CDR3 length is 11 residues. Trimming cost V 2 bases and J 4 bases, with 3 bases left between them. Germline V lookup: CDR1 SGHTS, CDR2 YDEGEE. CDR3 residues: CASSLLYGYTF. The CDR3 coding sequence is TGTGCCAGCAGCTTACTCTATGGCTACACCTTC.

CDR3 loop: CASSPVDRRSNQPQHF. Written as DNA, the CDR3 is TGTGCCAGCTCACCAGTAGATCGGAGGAGCAATCAGCCCCAGCATTTT. This chain connects TRBV18 to TRBJ1-5; D call uncertain. V lost 2 bases, J lost 1 base, and 12 bases lay in between. The CDR3 has 16 residues. Germline CDR1 reads KGHSH; CDR2 reads LQKENI.

The CDR3 DNA reads TGTGCCACCAGTGACCGTAGCGGGACGTACACCGGGGAGCTGTTTTTT. As protein: CATSDRSGTYTGELFF. This chain uses TRBV24-1 with TRBJ2-2; 8 nucleotides line up with TRBD2. The V gene's germline CDR1 is KGHDR and CDR2 SFDVKD. Trimming cost V 4 bases and J 3 bases; bases outside gene matches: 6. The CDR3 is 16 residues long.

This chain joins TRBV12-3 or TRBV12-4 and TRBJ1-2; D remains unclear. The CDR3 runs 13 residues. Trimming shortened V by 6 bases and J by 8 bases, and 16 bases separated the two germline ends. For the CDR3, the DNA is TGTGCCAGCAGCACCGGACGGAGGGAAGGCTACACCTTC. It specifies CASSTGRREGYTF.